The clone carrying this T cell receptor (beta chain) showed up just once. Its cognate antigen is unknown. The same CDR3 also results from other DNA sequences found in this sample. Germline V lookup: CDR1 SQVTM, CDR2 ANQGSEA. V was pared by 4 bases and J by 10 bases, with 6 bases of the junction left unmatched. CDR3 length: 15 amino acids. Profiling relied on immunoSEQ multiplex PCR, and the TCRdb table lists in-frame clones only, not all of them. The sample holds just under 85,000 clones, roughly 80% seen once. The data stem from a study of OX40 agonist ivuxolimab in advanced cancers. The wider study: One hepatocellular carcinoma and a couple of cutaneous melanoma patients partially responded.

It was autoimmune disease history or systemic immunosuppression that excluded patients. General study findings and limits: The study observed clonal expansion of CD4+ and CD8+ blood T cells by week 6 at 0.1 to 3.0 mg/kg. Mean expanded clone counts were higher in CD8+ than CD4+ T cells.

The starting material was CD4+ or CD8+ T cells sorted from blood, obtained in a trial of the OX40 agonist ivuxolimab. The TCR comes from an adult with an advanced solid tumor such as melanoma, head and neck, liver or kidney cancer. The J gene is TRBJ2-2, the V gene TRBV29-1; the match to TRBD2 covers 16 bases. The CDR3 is CSVVRGTSGGVELFF. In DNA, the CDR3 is TGCAGCGTTGTACGGGGGACTAGCGGGGGGGTGGAGCTGTTTTTT.